These 25 T cell receptor beta chains were all obtained from the same sample, sequenced in a study of blood T cell repertoires in COVID-19. Data came from immunoSEQ multiplex PCR; TCRdb stores just in-frame clones and leaves some out. The table shows fewer than 200,000 clones, with 70% to 90% occurring only once. Sequencing was performed on peripheral blood. The source is an elderly woman with acute or convalescent COVID-19.

V is TRBV5-1 and J is TRBJ2-1; D is uncertain. The CDR3 length is 13 residues. Germline assignment: CDR1 SGHRS and CDR2 YFSETQ. V was trimmed by 2 bases and J by 7 bases, leaving 10 bases between them. The CDR3 DNA sequence: TGCGCCAGCAGCTTACTCCTCGGGAATGAGCAGTTCTTC. Protein sequence: CASSLLLGNEQFF.

This clone was found once. The genes are TRBV5-1 and TRBJ1-1; D possibly corresponds to TRBD1 (6 bases). The CDR3 is made up of 12 amino acids. Trimming left V 5 bases short and J 6 bases short, with 11 bases between. The V gene's germline CDR1 is SGHRS and CDR2 YFSETQ. The CDR3 DNA sequence: TGCGCCAGCAGACGGGACACCGCTGAAGCTTTCTTT. Translation gives CASRRDTAEAFF.

This chain joins TRBV6-6 and TRBJ2-7, with D tentatively TRBD1 (6 bases). The CDR3 is 13 amino acids. V shed 5 bases and J shed 3 bases, with 11 bases lying between them. Germline V gives CDR1 MNHNY, CDR2 SVGAGI (reference sequence). CDR3 region: CASSLAGDYEQYF. The CDR3 bases are TGTGCCAGCAGTCTCGCAGGGGACTACGAGCAGTACTTC.

V and J are TRBV19 and TRBJ2-5; D is uncertain. Germline V gene sequence: CDR1 LNHDA, CDR2 SQIVND (reference sequence). Trimming removed 0 bases at V and 13 bases at J, with 15 bases between. The CDR3 loop spans 13 amino acids. The CDR3 spells CASSIEEALPLYF. CDR3 coding DNA: TGTGCCAGTAGTATAGAAGAAGCGCTGCCTCTGTACTTC.

Only one count was recorded for this clone. The chain couples TRBV5-4 to TRBJ2-3, with 9 positions matching TRBD1. This CDR3 has 16 amino acids. Losses at the gene ends were 5 bases for V and 2 bases for J; bases not matched to a gene: 9. Germline-derived CDR1 and CDR2 are SGHNT and YYREEE (reference sequence). This CDR3 is CASRLPGQGHTDTQYF. As DNA, the CDR3 is TGTGCCAGCAGGTTGCCGGGACAGGGACACACAGATACGCAGTATTTT.

The rearrangement uses TRBV27 and TRBJ2-3, with TRBD1 matching 12 bases. Per germline, CDR1 MNHEY and CDR2 SMNVEV (reference sequence). J lost 4 bases, V lost 6 bases, and 8 bases had no gene match. This CDR3 is built from 16 residues. The CDR3 DNA follows: TGTGCCAGCAGACACGCGGGACAGGGGGCATCAGATACGCAGTATTTT. As protein: CASRHAGQGASDTQYF.

CDR3 sequence (DNA): TGTGCCAGCGGCTGGGACAGTAACTATGGCTACACCTTC. Its protein product is CASGWDSNYGYTF. The chain combines TRBV7-8 with TRBJ1-2; 7 bases are shared with TRBD1. CDR3 size: 13 residues. V dropped 8 bases and J dropped 1; count of bases not matched to a gene: 4. In germline, CDR1 is SGHVS, CDR2 FQNEAQ.

This chain joins TRBV19 and TRBJ2-5; TRBD2 is a possible D gene (6 bases). V was clipped by 1 base and J by 5 bases, with 11 bases between them. Germline CDR1 is LNHDA and CDR2 is SQIVND (reference sequence). CDR3 size: 14 residues. The CDR3: CASSIGGAGETQYF. The CDR3 DNA reads as TGTGCCAGTAGTATAGGGGGAGCGGGTGAGACCCAGTACTTC.

The chain couples TRBV30 to TRBJ1-2; D uncertain. Trimming took 0 bases from V and 1 from J, leaving 9 bases between them. This CDR3 spans 14 amino acids. Germline CDR1 and CDR2: GTSNPN and SVGIG (reference sequence). The CDR3 nucleotides read TGTGCCTGGAGTGTACGTAGACTTAACTATGGCTACACCTTC. Protein product: CAWSVRRLNYGYTF.

The chain is built from TRBV12-5 and TRBJ2-5; 10 positions match TRBD2. Unmatched junction bases numbered 16, after V lost 5 bases and J lost 4 bases. The CDR3 is made up of 18 amino acids. CDR1 is LGHNT, CDR2 FRNRAP, per germline. Here the CDR3 DNA reads TGTGCTAGTGGTCTCTTAGCGGGGGGTTTTGGATTAGGAGAGACCCAGTACTTC. Protein product: CASGLLAGGFGLGETQYF.

The V call is TRBV6-6, the J call TRBJ2-7, with TRBD1 identical over 8 bases. Trimming removed 8 bases from V and 5 bases from J; junction bases left unmatched: 11. This CDR3 has 14 amino acids. CDR1 MNHNY and CDR2 SVGAGI come from the germline V gene (reference sequence). The CDR3 DNA reads TGTGCCAGCTGTCGACGACAGGGGTGTGACGAGCAGTACTTC. This gives the protein CASCRRQGCDEQYF.

The chain joins TRBV10-1 to TRBJ2-1; 7 bases are shared with TRBD2. Germline CDR1 is WNHNN and CDR2 is SYGVQD (reference sequence). V gave up 4 bases and J gave up 4 bases; unmatched junction bases: 4. The CDR3 has 14 residues. In DNA, the CDR3 is TGCGCCAGCAGTGCCCCGGGGGGATACAATGAGCAGTTCTTC. Its translation is CASSAPGGYNEQFF.

The V call is TRBV2, the J call TRBJ1-4; 8 bases are shared with TRBD1. This CDR3 contains 13 residues. Germline loops: CDR1 SNHLY, CDR2 FYNNEI. V was clipped by 7 bases and J by 3 bases; unmatched bases: 1. Here the CDR3 DNA reads TGTGCCAGCAAGGGACAGGCTAATGAAAAACTGTTTTTT. Its translation is CASKGQANEKLFF.

This clone was seen once. This chain links TRBV7-9 with TRBJ1-1, with D uncertain. This CDR3 contains 14 residues. CDR1 is SEHNR, CDR2 FQNEAQ, per germline (reference sequence). The germline V and J ends were trimmed by 1 base and 4 bases, with 10 bases remaining between them. The CDR3 region is CASSLGTISTEAFF. CDR3 in DNA: TGTGCCAGCAGCTTAGGCACGATTAGCACTGAAGCTTTCTTT.

This chain connects TRBV9 to TRBJ2-1; 7 bases align to TRBD2. V lost 4 bases to trimming and J lost 4 bases; unmatched junction nucleotides: 8. The length of the CDR3 is 15 residues. The V gene's germline CDR1 is SGDLS and CDR2 YYNGEE. The CDR3 DNA reads as TGTGCCAGCAGCCGGGACTACGCTCGTTACAATGAGCAGTTCTTC. Its translation: CASSRDYARYNEQFF. The full variable domain, with the rest looked up from reference TRBV9 and TRBJ2-1, is DSGVTQTPKHLITATGQRVTLRCSPRSGDLSVYWYQQSLDQGLQFLIQYYNGEERAKGNILERFSAQQFPDLHSELNLSSLELGDSALYFCASSRDYARYNEQFFGPGTRLTVL.

The CDR3 DNA sequence: TGTGCCAGCAGCTTGGGACTTGAGAGCTCCTACGAGCAGTACTTC. Its protein product is CASSLGLESSYEQYF. The rearrangement joins TRBV5-4 to TRBJ2-7; no firm D call. The CDR3 extends over 15 amino acids. Germline values: CDR1 SGHNT, CDR2 YYREEE (reference sequence). Trimming took 0 bases from V and 0 from J, leaving 10 bases between them.

J is TRBJ1-1 and V is TRBV12-3 or TRBV12-4; 7 positions match TRBD1. The CDR3 consists of 12 residues. Germline trimming cut 3 bases from V and 9 bases from J; bases unmatched to any gene: 4. For the CDR3, the DNA is TGTGCCAGCAGTTTGGGACAGCCAAAAGCTTTCTTT. Protein sequence: CASSLGQPKAFF.

The chain combines TRBV5-1 with TRBJ1-3; D is unresolved. The germline V gene encodes CDR1 SGHRS and CDR2 YFSETQ. V was pared by 5 bases and J by 0 bases, with 6 bases between. The CDR3 has 13 residues. The CDR3 bases are TGCGCCAGCAGTCCCAGCTCTGGAAACACCATATATTTT. Residues: CASSPSSGNTIYF.

The chain couples TRBV19 to TRBJ1-4; no firm D call. Trimming shortened V by 3 bases and J by 12 bases, and 14 bases separated the two germline ends. CDR1 and CDR2 (germline): LNHDA, SQIVND (reference sequence). CDR3 size: 13 residues. CDR3 DNA: TGTGCCAGTAGTATCCTCGCGGGTAGAGAACTGTTTTTT. As protein: CASSILAGRELFF.

V usage is TRBV5-1 and J usage is TRBJ2-5; TRBD2 agrees at 7 bases. J lost 4 bases, V lost 6 bases, and 6 bases had no gene match. CDR3 size: 13 residues. The V gene's germline CDR1 is SGHRS and CDR2 YFSETQ. This chain's CDR3 is CASTGGRGETQYF. The DNA for the CDR3 is TGCGCCAGCACCGGGGGGAGGGGAGAGACCCAGTACTTC.

This clone came up a few times. The chain couples TRBV15 to TRBJ1-6, with D maybe TRBD1 (6 bases). V lost 7 bases and J lost 10, with 23 bases in between. The germline V gene has CDR1 LNHNV and CDR2 YYDKDF (reference sequence). This CDR3 comprises 16 residues. The CDR3 coding sequence is TGTGCCACCATTTATCACAGGGATGGCTCAAGCTCACCCCTCCACTTT. It translates to CATIYHRDGSSSPLHF.

The gene calls are TRBV5-4 and TRBJ2-7, with 9 nucleotides matching TRBD1. This CDR3 has 15 amino acids. Germline CDR1 and CDR2: SGHNT and YYREEE (reference sequence). The V gene end was trimmed by 0 bases and the J gene end by 4 bases; junction bases not matched to a gene: 5. The CDR3 spells CASSLGTGEKYEQYF. DNA of the CDR3: TGTGCCAGCAGCTTGGGGACAGGGGAAAAATACGAGCAGTACTTC.

This chain links TRBV25-1 with TRBJ1-2; no firm D call. Trimming pared 1 base from V and 2 bases from J, leaving 14 bases between. The length of the CDR3 is 16 residues. Germline lookup yields CDR1 MGHDK and CDR2 SYGVNS. The CDR3 here is CASSEFEGRPNYGYTF. Here the CDR3 DNA reads TGTGCCAGCAGTGAATTTGAGGGAAGACCCAACTATGGCTACACCTTC.

The chain joins TRBV6-1 to TRBJ1-2; D is ambiguous. Looked up from germline, CDR1 is MNHNS and CDR2 is SASEGT. Trimming took off 0 bases at V and 2 bases at J, with 7 bases between the two ends. This CDR3 has 14 residues. The CDR3 coding sequence is TGTGCCAGCAGTGAAGCTTGGGCAAACTATGGCTACACCTTC. The encoded protein is CASSEAWANYGYTF.

This clone was seen only once. The rearrangement uses TRBV19 and TRBJ1-1; D perhaps matches TRBD1 (5 bases). CDR1 and CDR2 (germline): LNHDA, SQIVND (reference sequence). This CDR3 spans 13 amino acids. V shed 4 bases and J shed 1 base, with 7 bases lying between them. The CDR3 coding sequence is TGTGCCAGTAGTACAGGGTGGAACACTGAAGCTTTCTTT. It is translated as CASSTGWNTEAFF.